This TCR beta chain originates from a study of T cell responses to AZD1222 COVID-19 vaccine. The V segment lost 7 bases and the J segment 1 base; nucleotides outside the gene matches: 3. From germline, CDR1 is SQVTM and CDR2 ANQGSEA. CDR3 length: 14 amino acids. Investigators merged groups given second doses at roughly 4 or roughly 12 weeks. Some clones are missing from TCRdb's copy, which holds only in-frame ones; the method was immunoSEQ multiplex PCR. The sample carries 190,000 or so clones, just over 90% recorded once. Findings and limits, study-wide: At 160-218 and 743-854, vaccine-associated CD4 TCRs were dominant, and they spanned spike. Just five to seven AZD1222 recipients tested seropositive at baseline. Compared with day 0, the breadth and depth of the Spike-specific TCR repertoire rose significantly after two doses of AZD1222.

A word on this clone: The antigen is not known.

The receptor was isolated from an adult who received the AZD1222 COVID-19 vaccine. Sample: peripheral blood, taken 28 days after the second AZD1222 dose. This chain uses TRBV29-1 with TRBJ2-2, with 10 bases matching TRBD1. As DNA, the CDR3 is TGCAGCGCCGGGACAGGGGAGAACACCGGGGAGCTGTTTTTT. Translating gives CSAGTGENTGELFF.